Below, 9 T cell receptor beta chains from the same sample are listed, as sequenced in a study of Siglec-9 on CD8 T cells in melanoma. TCRdb keeps only in-frame clones here, not all; method: immunoSEQ multiplex PCR. The repertoire includes tens of thousands of clones, 75% to 85% of them detected once, and under 6.5% sits in the top ten. Sequenced sample: Siglec-9- CD8+ T cells sorted from blood. The receptor set was obtained from a human donor in good health.

The chain combines TRBV11-2 with TRBJ2-5; D unclear. The V gene lost 1 base and the J gene lost 5 bases, with 11 bases spanning the gap. The germline gives CDR1 SGHAT, CDR2 FQNNGV. The CDR3 has 14 amino acids. The CDR3 reads CASSLVSKLETQYF. CDR3 bases: TGTGCCAGCAGCTTAGTCAGCAAGCTGGAGACCCAGTACTTC.

The chain is built from TRBV7-9 and TRBJ1-6, with 11 positions matching TRBD1. Trimming took 5 bases from V and 4 from J; bases not matched to a gene: 10. Germline V gene data show CDR1 as SEHNR and CDR2 as FQNEAQ (reference sequence). The CDR3 consists of 18 residues. In DNA form, the CDR3 reads TGTGCCAGCAGCCCAGACACCGGGACAGGGGGTTATAATTCACCCCTCCACTTT. As protein: CASSPDTGTGGYNSPLHF.

This chain connects TRBV5-1 to TRBJ1-5; D is uncertain. With 5 bases removed from V and 0 bases from J, the gap between germline ends came to 12 bases. CDR1 SGHRS and CDR2 YFSETQ come from the germline V gene. This CDR3 is 15 amino acids long. CDR3: CASRPSPYSNQPQHF. The CDR3 bases are TGCGCCAGCAGACCCTCCCCTTATAGCAATCAGCCCCAGCATTTT.

V is TRBV27 and J is TRBJ2-7; either TRBD1 or TRBD2 may supply D (5 bases each). The CDR3 has 17 residues. Trimming took off 3 bases at V and 0 bases at J, with 18 bases between the two ends. Per the germline V gene, CDR1 is MNHEY and CDR2 is SMNVEV (reference sequence). CDR3 sequence: CASSFVGTVSSSYEQYF. The CDR3 DNA follows: TGTGCCAGCAGTTTTGTAGGGACCGTATCGAGCTCCTACGAGCAGTACTTC.

The chain employs TRBV9 and TRBJ2-1, with no clear D. With 4 bases removed from V and 0 bases from J, the gap between germline ends came to 8 bases. Germline CDR1 SGDLS, CDR2 YYNGEE. The CDR3 is 14 amino acids. CDR3 residues: CASSPPSSYNEQFF. CDR3 bases: TGTGCCAGCAGCCCCCCGAGCTCCTACAATGAGCAGTTCTTC.

This clone was recorded a few times. The V and J genes are TRBV16 and TRBJ1-1; D not certain. Per germline, CDR1 KGHSY and CDR2 FQNENV. The germline V and J ends were trimmed by 1 base and 10 bases, with 4 bases remaining between them. The CDR3 has 10 residues. This CDR3 reads CASSQLIAFF. The CDR3 region has the DNA TGTGCCAGCAGCCAATTGATAGCTTTCTTT. The full variable domain, completed using reference TRBV16 and TRBJ1-1, is GEEVAQTPKHLVRGEGQKAKLYCAPIKGHSYVFWYQQVLKNEFKFLISFQNENVFDETGMPKERFSAKCLPNSPCSLEIQATKLEDSAVYFCASSQLIAFFGQGTRLTVV.

The V gene is TRBV5-1, the J gene TRBJ1-1, with a weak D call TRBD1 (5 bases). From germline, CDR1 is SGHRS and CDR2 YFSETQ. The CDR3 consists of 14 residues. V was pared by 2 bases and J by 5 bases, with 13 bases between. The CDR3 bases are TGCGCCAGCAGCTTTTGGGGGGATCAGACTGAAGCTTTCTTT. Amino acid sequence: CASSFWGDQTEAFF.

CDR3 loop: CASSLGWRGPGEKLFF. For the CDR3, the DNA is TGTGCCAGCAGCTTAGGGTGGAGGGGGCCAGGAGAAAAACTGTTTTTT. The V call is TRBV7-9, the J call TRBJ1-4; 7 positions agree with TRBD1. Trimming removed 1 base from V and 8 bases from J; junction bases left unmatched: 10. The CDR3 extends over 16 amino acids. Germline-derived CDR1 and CDR2 are SEHNR and FQNEAQ (reference sequence). The complete variable domain, with remaining parts taken from reference TRBV7-9 and TRBJ1-4, reads DTGVSQNPRHKITKRGQNVTFRCDPISEHNRLYWYRQTLGQGPEFLTYFQNEAQLEKSRLLSDRFSAERPKGSFSTLEIQRTEQGDSAMYLCASSLGWRGPGEKLFFGSGTQLSVL.

The V call is TRBV7-9, the J call TRBJ2-1, with 9 positions matching TRBD2. This CDR3 has 14 amino acids. CDR1 and CDR2 (germline): SEHNR, FQNEAQ (reference sequence). V lost 5 bases, J lost 5 bases, and 4 bases stayed unmatched. CDR3 nucleotide sequence: TGTGCCAGCAGCACGACTAGCGGTGACAATGAGCAGTTCTTC. Protein sequence: CASSTTSGDNEQFF.